The 15 T cell receptor beta chains presented below share a single source sample, sequenced in a study of T cells after posttransplantation cyclophosphamide. Profiled with immunoSEQ multiplex PCR; TCRdb holds only in-frame clones, not every one. The sample lists more than 20,000 clones, roughly two thirds occurring once. Sequencing input: memory CD4+ T cells sorted from PBMCs. The receptors originated from a woman aged 60-75 years in good health, CMV-negative, and a related stem cell transplant donor.

The chain uses TRBV27 and TRBJ2-3; weak D call: TRBD2 (5 bases). Germline V lookup: CDR1 MNHEY, CDR2 SMNVEV (reference sequence). CDR3 size: 12 residues. The ends were cut back, 8 bases at V and 0 bases at J, with 6 bases in the middle. The CDR3 sequence: CASCGSTDTQYF. The CDR3 DNA sequence: TGTGCCAGCTGCGGGAGCACAGATACGCAGTATTTT.

This clone was seen only a few times. Other DNA sequences in the same sample also yield this CDR3. The chain employs TRBV30 and TRBJ2-7; tentative D call: TRBD1 (5 bases). V shed 0 bases and J shed 7 bases, with 7 bases lying between them. The V gene's germline CDR1 is GTSNPN and CDR2 SVGIG (reference sequence). The CDR3 extends over 11 amino acids. The DNA of the CDR3 is TGTGCCTGGAGTGTTGCAGGGGAGCAGTACTTC. Translated, it gives CAWSVAGEQYF.

This sequence joins TRBV18 and TRBJ2-1; D is possibly TRBD2 (5 bases). This CDR3 has 13 amino acids. Trimming left V 5 bases short and J 7 bases short, with 12 bases between. Per the germline V gene, CDR1 is KGHSH and CDR2 is LQKENI. CDR3 region: CASSSGEANEQFF. CDR3 bases: TGTGCCAGCTCATCCGGGGAAGCGAATGAGCAGTTCTTC.

This clone occurred once. The rearrangement uses TRBV6-5 and TRBJ1-3, with D unresolved. This CDR3 contains 12 residues. Germline CDR1 and CDR2: MNHEY and SVGAGI. V was shortened by 8 bases and J by 4 bases, with 9 bases between the two germline ends. This CDR3 reads CASGGFGNTIYF. CDR3 bases: TGTGCCAGCGGCGGATTCGGAAACACCATATATTTT.

This clone was observed a handful of times. The chain uses TRBV5-1 and TRBJ2-2, with 10 bases aligning to TRBD2. The CDR3 has 17 residues. Germline V gene sequence: CDR1 SGHRS, CDR2 YFSETQ. V was pared by 4 bases and J by 0 bases, with 6 bases of the junction left unmatched. CDR3 bases: TGCGCCAGCAGCGCCGGGACTAGCGCCGCGAACACCGGGGAGCTGTTTTTT. Translating gives CASSAGTSAANTGELFF. Variable domain in full (rest from reference TRBV5-1 and TRBJ2-2): KAGVTQTPRYLIKTRGQQVTLSCSPISGHRSVSWYQQTPGQGLQFLFEYFSETQRNKGNFPGRFSGRQFSNSRSEMNVSTLELGDSALYLCASSAGTSAANTGELFFGEGSRLTVL.

This clone has a single count. The chain links TRBV28 to TRBJ2-1; 8 nucleotides line up with TRBD1. This CDR3 region has 14 residues. V lost 5 bases, J lost 6 bases, and 6 bases stayed unmatched. Germline V gene sequence: CDR1 MDHEN, CDR2 SYDVKM. CDR3 sequence: CASSADRGGNEQFF. CDR3 coding DNA: TGTGCCAGCAGTGCAGACAGGGGTGGCAATGAGCAGTTCTTC. The full variable domain, with the rest looked up from reference TRBV28 and TRBJ2-1, is DVKVTQSSRYLVKRTGEKVFLECVQDMDHENMFWYRQDPGLGLRLIYFSYDVKMKEKGDIPEGYSVSREKKERFSLILESASTNQTSMYLCASSADRGGNEQFFGPGTRLTVL.

This clone was seen only a few times. The chain combines TRBV29-1 with TRBJ1-1, with 7 bases lining up with TRBD1. Germline trimming cut 4 bases from V and 4 bases from J; bases unmatched to any gene: 6. The CDR3 loop spans 13 amino acids. Germline V gene lookup returns CDR1 SQVTM and CDR2 ANQGSEA. The CDR3 nucleotides read TGCAGCGTTGGCCGGGACAGTGTCACTGAAGCTTTCTTT. Encoded protein: CSVGRDSVTEAFF. The full variable domain, with the rest looked up from reference TRBV29-1 and TRBJ1-1, is SAVISQKPSRDICQRGTSLTIQCQVDSQVTMMFWYRQQPGQSLTLIATANQGSEATYESGFVIDKFPISRPNLTFSTLTVSNMSPEDSSIYLCSVGRDSVTEAFFGQGTRLTVV.

This clone was seen a few times. The chain carries TRBV5-1 and TRBJ1-1; weak D call: TRBD1 (5 bases). V was trimmed by 3 bases and J by 2 bases, leaving 11 bases between them. This CDR3 has 14 residues. Germline loops: CDR1 SGHRS, CDR2 YFSETQ. The CDR3 region is CASSWGPENTEAFF. The CDR3 DNA follows: TGCGCCAGCAGCTGGGGCCCAGAAAACACTGAAGCTTTCTTT.

The chain links TRBV9 to TRBJ2-2; D is possibly TRBD2 (5 bases). Trimming removed 5 bases at V and 2 bases at J, with 13 bases between. Germline assignment: CDR1 SGDLS and CDR2 YYNGEE. The CDR3 is 15 amino acids. CDR3 bases: TGTGCCAGCAGGAGACCGGGAACCAACACCGGGGAGCTGTTTTTT. This encodes CASRRPGTNTGELFF.

The V call is TRBV6-4, the J call TRBJ2-6; 12 bases fit TRBD2. There are 16 residues in the CDR3. Per the germline V gene, CDR1 is MRHNA and CDR2 is SNTAGT. Germline trimming cut 5 bases from V and 2 bases from J; bases unmatched to any gene: 1. In DNA, the CDR3 is TGTGCCAGCAGTCGACTAGCGGGAGCTGGGGCCAACGTCCTGACTTTC. Amino acids: CASSRLAGAGANVLTF.

This rearrangement joins TRBV18 to TRBJ1-3; D not resolved. Germline assignment: CDR1 KGHSH and CDR2 LQKENI. Deletions cut 3 bases from V and 8 bases from J, with 8 bases between. This CDR3 comprises 12 residues. The CDR3 here is CASSPRFDTIYF. The CDR3 DNA is TGTGCCAGCTCACCTCGGTTTGACACCATATATTTT.

The rearrangement joins TRBV19 to TRBJ2-7, with TRBD2 identical over 8 bases. The CDR3 loop spans 15 amino acids. Germline loops: CDR1 LNHDA, CDR2 SQIVND (reference sequence). V lost 2 bases, J lost 0 bases, and 3 bases stayed unmatched. The CDR3 region is CASSIRSGGSYEQYF. The DNA of the CDR3 is TGTGCCAGTAGTATACGAAGCGGGGGCTCCTACGAGCAGTACTTC.

The sample holds a few counts of this clone. The chain uses TRBV5-1 and TRBJ1-2, with TRBD1 identical over 8 bases. The germline V gene encodes CDR1 SGHRS and CDR2 YFSETQ. With V trimmed by 4 bases and J by 3 bases, 2 bases remained unmatched. This CDR3 is built from 13 residues. The CDR3 reads CASSLDRDYGYTF. DNA of the CDR3: TGCGCCAGCAGCCTGGACAGGGACTATGGCTACACCTTC.

The chain carries TRBV6-1 and TRBJ2-7, with TRBD1 as a possible D gene (6 bases). Germline loops: CDR1 MNHNS, CDR2 SASEGT. There are 14 residues in the CDR3. V was trimmed by 5 bases and J by 3 bases, leaving 14 bases between them. DNA for the CDR3: TGTGCCAGCAGTTCCGGGACACTCTTCTACGAGCAGTACTTC. It specifies CASSSGTLFYEQYF.

V and J are TRBV30 and TRBJ2-7, with TRBD2 identical over 12 bases. CDR1 is GTSNPN and CDR2 is SVGIG in the germline V gene (reference sequence). V dropped 1 base and J dropped 2; count of bases not matched to a gene: 3. The CDR3 extends over 15 amino acids. Written as DNA, the CDR3 is TGTGCCTGGAGTGCCGGACTAGCGGGGCCCTACGAGCAGTACTTC. Translation gives CAWSAGLAGPYEQYF.